Shown below are 11 T cell receptor beta chains from a single sample sequenced in a study of OX40 agonist ivuxolimab in advanced cancers. The protocol was immunoSEQ multiplex PCR, while the TCRdb copy is restricted to in-frame clones and leaves out a portion. The sample has approximately 32,000 clones; around nine tenths are singletons. The material was CD4+ or CD8+ T cells sorted from blood, obtained in a trial of the OX40 agonist ivuxolimab. These receptors were obtained from an adult with an advanced solid tumor such as melanoma, head and neck, liver or kidney cancer.

This sequence joins TRBV2 and TRBJ1-5, with unresolved D. Trimming left V 5 bases short and J 1 base short, with 18 bases between. The CDR3 has 17 residues. Germline values: CDR1 SNHLY, CDR2 FYNNEI. The CDR3, as DNA: TGTGCCAGCAGTTATCTCCCCCTGGGTGGAAGCAATCAGCCCCAGCATTTT. The encoded protein is CASSYLPLGGSNQPQHF.

The gene calls are TRBV6-6 and TRBJ2-5; 9 bases are shared with TRBD2. Germline V gene sequence: CDR1 MNHNY, CDR2 SVGAGI (reference sequence). After removal of 0 bases from V and 5 bases from J, the junction contained 4 bases not matched to a gene. The CDR3 is made up of 15 amino acids. CDR3 bases: TGTGCCAGCAGTTACTCTTCTAGCGGGGCGGAGACCCAGTACTTC. Its protein is CASSYSSSGAETQYF.

V and J are TRBV7-8 and TRBJ1-4, with TRBD1 matching over 8 bases. The CDR3 extends over 18 amino acids. J lost 7 bases, V lost 3 bases, and 16 bases had no gene match. Germline assignment: CDR1 SGHVS and CDR2 FQNEAQ. In DNA form, the CDR3 reads TGTGCCAGCAGCTTCACCTTATCCCAGGGGGCGCTTACTGAAAAACTGTTTTTT. This encodes CASSFTLSQGALTEKLFF.

The J gene is TRBJ2-1, the V gene TRBV27; no firm D call. This CDR3 region has 13 residues. Germline lookup yields CDR1 MNHEY and CDR2 SMNVEV (reference sequence). Trimming shortened V by 2 bases and J by 7 bases, and 9 bases separated the two germline ends. Here the CDR3 DNA reads TGTGCCAGCAGTTTACGGACCGGAAATGAGCAGTTCTTC. Translated: CASSLRTGNEQFF.

This chain's CDR3 is CASSPNRDSNEKLFF. Here the CDR3 DNA reads TGTGCCAGCTCACCAAACAGGGACTCTAATGAAAAACTGTTTTTT. The chain carries TRBV18 and TRBJ1-4; D perhaps matches TRBD1 (6 bases). Trimming took 2 bases from V and 3 from J, leaving 10 bases between them. From germline, CDR1 is KGHSH and CDR2 LQKENI. This CDR3 comprises 15 residues. Combining the CDR3 with reference TRBV18 and TRBJ1-4 gives the whole variable domain NAGVMQNPRHLVRRRGQEARLRCSPMKGHSHVYWYRQLPEEGLKFMVYLQKENIIDESGMPKERFSAEFPKEGPSILRIQQVVRGDSAAYFCASSPNRDSNEKLFFGSGTQLSVL.

The count of this clone is one. V gene TRBV18 combines with J gene TRBJ2-3; the D gene is possibly TRBD2 (5 bases). CDR1 is KGHSH and CDR2 is LQKENI in the germline V gene. V lost 2 bases and J 7 bases, leaving 19 bases between the germline ends. The CDR3 is 16 amino acids. CDR3 loop: CASSPIEIRGPNTQYF. In nucleotides, the CDR3 is TGTGCCAGCTCACCAATTGAGATCCGGGGTCCAAATACGCAGTATTTT.

The CDR3 DNA reads as TGTGCCAGCAGTAACAGGGGGCGCCTCACTGAAGCTTTCTTT. It encodes CASSNRGRLTEAFF. The chain combines TRBV7-9 with TRBJ1-1, with 9 positions matching TRBD1. J lost 4 bases, V lost 6 bases, and 6 bases had no gene match. The CDR3 length is 14 residues. Germline V CDR1 and CDR2: SEHNR, FQNEAQ (reference sequence). Filled out from reference TRBV7-9 and TRBJ1-1, the complete variable domain reads DTGVSQNPRHKITKRGQNVTFRCDPISEHNRLYWYRQTLGQGPEFLTYFQNEAQLEKSRLLSDRFSAERPKGSFSTLEIQRTEQGDSAMYLCASSNRGRLTEAFFGQGTRLTVV.

The CDR3 sequence is CASSTRPSGGTDTQYF. In DNA form, the CDR3 reads TGTGCCAGCAGCACCAGGCCCAGCGGAGGAACAGATACGCAGTATTTT. The rearrangement joins TRBV7-3 to TRBJ2-3, with D perhaps matching TRBD2 (5 bases). Trimming took 5 bases from V and 3 from J, leaving 18 bases between them. This CDR3 spans 16 amino acids. Germline assignment: CDR1 SGHTA and CDR2 FQGTGA.

The chain employs TRBV5-8 and TRBJ2-7; a weak D match, TRBD2 (6 bases). There are 15 residues in the CDR3. The V end was cut by 0 bases, the J end by 7 bases, with 17 bases between. Per the germline V gene, CDR1 is SGHTS and CDR2 is YDEGEE. DNA for the CDR3: TGTGCCAGCAGCTTGGGTCGTATACTAGCTGAAGAGCAGTACTTC. Protein sequence: CASSLGRILAEEQYF.

V gene TRBV2 combines with J gene TRBJ2-3; D unresolved. CDR1 and CDR2 from the germline V gene are SNHLY and FYNNEI. V dropped 3 bases and J dropped 6 bases, with 4 bases sitting between them. The CDR3 length is 11 residues. Here the CDR3 reads CASSESDTQYF. Here the CDR3 DNA reads TGTGCCAGCAGTGAGTCGGATACGCAGTATTTT. Supplemented by reference TRBV2 and TRBJ2-3, the full variable domain reads EPEVTQTPSHQVTQMGQEVILRCVPISNHLYFYWYRQILGQKVEFLVSFYNNEISEKSEIFDDQFSVERPDGSNFTLKIRSTKLEDSAMYFCASSESDTQYFGPGTRLTVL.

The V gene is TRBV27, the J gene TRBJ2-1; 8 bases line up with TRBD2. J gave up 0 bases and V 3 bases, and 7 bases lay outside the gene matches. There are 17 residues in the CDR3. Per the germline V gene, CDR1 is MNHEY and CDR2 is SMNVEV (reference sequence). The CDR3 reads CASSFQLAESSYNEQFF. The CDR3 DNA reads TGTGCCAGCAGTTTTCAACTAGCGGAGAGCTCCTACAATGAGCAGTTCTTC.